Included here is one T cell receptor beta chain sequence, with context. It lacks a known antigen. Base qualities are not provided; no much larger clone lies one nucleotide away. Trimming costs V 9 bases and J 6 bases, and their ends lie 11 bases apart. According to the germline V gene, CDR1 reads ENHRY and CDR2 reads SYGVKD. From its cysteine to its phenylalanine, the CDR3 spans 11 amino acids. Only the CDR3 DNA is retained, 33 bases long and in frame from the first base. This entry belongs to a study of T cell responses to AZD1222 COVID-19 vaccine (dated by TCRdb to about 2021). A note on the overall study: TCR sequencing covered 233 trial participants: around 210 given two doses of AZD1222 and 26 given two doses of MenACWY control vaccine. Trial participants were enrolled into age subgroups of 18-55, 56-69 and 70-plus years, which contained 148, 28 and 57 TCR-sequenced participants, respectively.

The CDR3 regions of human TCRbeta chains were analyzed by immunosequencing. In the source study's methods: TCRs in the repertoires were matched against a reference library of SARS-CoV-2-specific TCRs that had been generated with the MIRA antigen-specificity platform. Breadth was defined as the fraction of unique TCRs that were SARS-CoV-2-associated, and depth was defined as the fraction of total T cells that were SARS-CoV-2-associated. Using the MIRA data, each spike-specific TCR was mapped to the spike region that the TCR reacts to and placed in a CD4 or CD8 class. Log10-transformed breadth and depth values were compared by one-way ANOVA with Sidak's multiple comparisons tests. TCRdb's version of the immuneACCESS table is confined to in-frame rearrangements and falls short of the full clone set. An unresolved V gene accounts for under half of the shortfall where checked; the remainder is of unknown origin. V, J and clone size are taken as reported in that table, and D and trimming were inferred from the DNA itself. Within this sample are 140,000 to 150,000 clones, with 80% to 85% of them counted one time only. The top ten clonotypes cover less than 5% of the sample.

The time point label, as the study defines it: baseline before first vaccination. This specimen's treatment or condition label, interpreted: meningococcal conjugate vaccine given as trial control. Vaccinee samples came from UK trials COV001 and COV002, including a single-blind randomized controlled phase 2/3 trial of AZD1222 (ChAdOx1 nCoV-19) in healthy adults. Trial participant PBMC samples were collected at day 0 and day 28 after the second dose for TCRbeta chain sequencing. Study-level results and caveats: Only a handful of AZD1222 recipients were SARS-CoV-2 seropositive at baseline, limiting conclusions about previously exposed vaccinees. In the small 56-69-year group, the increase in depth fell short of significance, most likely because of low power. Because no day 14 peak-response samples were available, the repertoires could be characterized only after the peak T cell response. Reportedly, close to half of the unique spike-specific TCRs recognized epitopes lying outside the regions that are mutated in the B.1.351 and B.1.1.7 variants. Participants were mostly white British, with more females than males. The authors suggested clonal diversity may have been underestimated. Vaccine-associated CD4 TCRs spanned the whole spike protein, with dominant responses in regions 160-218 and 743-854. After two AZD1222 doses, both the breadth and the depth of spike-specific TCRs were significantly higher than at day 0 and than in MenACWY recipients.

The sequence came from an adult in good health. The chain was built from TRBV10-3 and TRBJ1-2; a confident D gene designation cannot be given. Sequenced material: peripheral blood, taken on day 0 of MenACWY control vaccination. CDR3 protein: CAIRSRHGYTF. The DNA sequence is given as TGTGCCATTAGGTCTCGCCATGGCTACACCTTC.